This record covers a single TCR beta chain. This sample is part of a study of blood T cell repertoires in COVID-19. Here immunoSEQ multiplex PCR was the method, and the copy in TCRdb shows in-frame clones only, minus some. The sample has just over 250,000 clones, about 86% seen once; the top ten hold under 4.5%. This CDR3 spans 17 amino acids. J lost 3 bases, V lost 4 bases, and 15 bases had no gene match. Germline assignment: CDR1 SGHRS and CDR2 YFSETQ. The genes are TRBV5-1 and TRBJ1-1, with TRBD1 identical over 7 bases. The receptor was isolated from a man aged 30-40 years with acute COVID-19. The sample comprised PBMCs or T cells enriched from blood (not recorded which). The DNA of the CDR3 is TGCGCCAGCAGCGCACAGGGGAATGTCATAAAGGACACTGAAGCTTTCTTT. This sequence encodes CASSAQGNVIKDTEAFF.